Listed below are T cell receptor beta chains from one sample, sequenced in a study of identical twins. TCRdb itself ran the 5' RACE reads through MiXCR, one entry per CDR3 protein. This repertoire shows 1.5 million to 2 million distinct CDR3 sequences, around a third found once; its top ten account for about 0.27%. Sequenced input: cord blood. The receptors here all came from a newborn girl in good health. Both conserved end residues are part of each CDR3. The D gene is left open where the match is weak. Clone size is not always given. Where it is, it says once, few, many or a class for expanded clones.

j_gene: TRBJ1-5
d_gene: .
abundance: .
v_gene: TRBV21-1
CDR3aa: CASLLQGAGNQPQHF

j_gene: TRBJ2-7
d_gene: .
abundance: many
v_gene: TRBV28
CDR3aa: CASKPGPGSYEQYF

j_gene: TRBJ1-5
d_gene: .
abundance: few
v_gene: TRBV7-2
CDR3aa: CASSLEAVYSNQPQHF

j_gene: TRBJ1-1
d_gene: .
abundance: few
v_gene: TRBV9
CDR3aa: CASSVEVSPNTEAFF

j_gene: TRBJ2-4
d_gene: .
abundance: .
v_gene: TRBV2
CDR3aa: CASREIKYKNIQYF

j_gene: TRBJ1-2
d_gene: .
abundance: many
v_gene: TRBV9
CDR3aa: CASSVDWFGYTF

j_gene: TRBJ1-2
d_gene: .
abundance: many
v_gene: TRBV2
CDR3aa: CASSEQDGYTF

j_gene: TRBJ2-3
d_gene: .
abundance: .
v_gene: TRBV28
CDR3aa: CASSLPTALTDTQYF

j_gene: TRBJ2-5
d_gene: .
abundance: many
v_gene: TRBV12-3/TRBV12-4
CDR3aa: CASSLRRQETQYF

j_gene: TRBJ2-5
d_gene: .
abundance: .
v_gene: TRBV27
CDR3aa: CASSWRLRETQYF

j_gene: TRBJ2-5
d_gene: .
abundance: .
v_gene: TRBV29-1
CDR3aa: CSVEDLDSSHNEQYF

j_gene: TRBJ1-1
d_gene: .
abundance: few
v_gene: TRBV2
CDR3aa: CASSEGGFAEAFF

j_gene: TRBJ1-2
d_gene: .
abundance: few
v_gene: TRBV12-3/TRBV12-4
CDR3aa: CASSLKGVPNYGYTF

j_gene: TRBJ2-7
d_gene: TRBD1
abundance: .
v_gene: TRBV2
CDR3aa: CASSSNYRGEVSYEQYF

j_gene: TRBJ2-7
d_gene: .
abundance: .
v_gene: TRBV10-3
CDR3aa: CASQQGLDYEQYF

j_gene: TRBJ2-1
d_gene: TRBD1
abundance: .
v_gene: TRBV2
CDR3aa: CASSETGGGYNKQFF

j_gene: TRBJ2-7
d_gene: .
abundance: .
v_gene: TRBV12-3/TRBV12-4
CDR3aa: CASSWDFAYEQYF

j_gene: .
d_gene: .
abundance: .
v_gene: TRBV20-1
CDR3aa: CSARSGKETQYF

j_gene: TRBJ1-5
d_gene: .
abundance: .
v_gene: TRBV2
CDR3aa: CASKPRAPQPQHF

j_gene: TRBJ2-1
d_gene: TRBD1
abundance: .
v_gene: TRBV5-1
CDR3aa: CASSLWAGTGYNEQFF

j_gene: TRBJ1-1
d_gene: TRBD1
abundance: .
v_gene: TRBV2
CDR3aa: CASSASGGRTEAFF

j_gene: TRBJ2-7
d_gene: TRBD2
abundance: few
v_gene: TRBV20-1
CDR3aa: CSASPASGRAYEQYF

j_gene: TRBJ2-7
d_gene: .
abundance: few
v_gene: TRBV4-1
CDR3aa: CASSQLGRVSDEQYF

j_gene: TRBJ2-1
d_gene: .
abundance: many
v_gene: TRBV2
CDR3aa: CASRRTPFYNEQFF

j_gene: TRBJ2-5
d_gene: .
abundance: few
v_gene: TRBV10-3
CDR3aa: CAISGREGETQYF

j_gene: TRBJ2-7
d_gene: .
abundance: many
v_gene: TRBV12-3/TRBV12-4
CDR3aa: CASSRVPYEQYF

j_gene: TRBJ2-7
d_gene: .
abundance: .
v_gene: TRBV2
CDR3aa: CASIVDSTFPYEQYF

j_gene: TRBJ1-5
d_gene: .
abundance: .
v_gene: TRBV21-1
CDR3aa: CASSKGSPGYGNQPQHF

j_gene: TRBJ2-5
d_gene: TRBD1
abundance: few
v_gene: TRBV2
CDR3aa: CASSAGQGETQYF

j_gene: TRBJ1-1
d_gene: TRBD1
abundance: .
v_gene: TRBV12-3/TRBV12-4
CDR3aa: CASGPDRVNTEAFF

j_gene: TRBJ2-7
d_gene: TRBD2
abundance: .
v_gene: TRBV4-2
CDR3aa: CASSQSGGLAGFKYEQYF

j_gene: TRBJ2-1
d_gene: .
abundance: once
v_gene: TRBV9
CDR3aa: CASSVGMRDKGNEQFF

j_gene: TRBJ1-2
d_gene: .
abundance: .
v_gene: TRBV4-2
CDR3aa: CASSHLRTTANGYTF

j_gene: TRBJ1-3
d_gene: .
abundance: .
v_gene: TRBV7-2
CDR3aa: CASNPGPGLRNTIYF

j_gene: TRBJ1-6
d_gene: TRBD1
abundance: .
v_gene: TRBV7-2
CDR3aa: CASSLNVGRGDSPLHF

j_gene: TRBJ2-3
d_gene: TRBD2
abundance: few
v_gene: TRBV5-1
CDR3aa: CASSLVVGGSADTQYF

j_gene: TRBJ2-5
d_gene: .
abundance: few
v_gene: TRBV2
CDR3aa: CASRAGLGEQYF

j_gene: TRBJ1-2
d_gene: TRBD1
abundance: few
v_gene: TRBV7-9
CDR3aa: CASSLEGARGNYGYTF

j_gene: TRBJ1-2
d_gene: TRBD1
abundance: few
v_gene: TRBV20-1
CDR3aa: CSARQRDRANYGYTF

j_gene: TRBJ2-1
d_gene: .
abundance: .
v_gene: TRBV10-3
CDR3aa: CAISAEYNEQFF

j_gene: TRBJ1-4
d_gene: .
abundance: .
v_gene: TRBV7-6
CDR3aa: CASSSVHRGGEKLFF

j_gene: TRBJ2-1
d_gene: .
abundance: .
v_gene: TRBV19
CDR3aa: CASSTLTGAYNEQFF

j_gene: TRBJ2-1
d_gene: TRBD2
abundance: few
v_gene: TRBV7-7
CDR3aa: CASSLGAGEYNEQFF

j_gene: TRBJ2-1
d_gene: .
abundance: .
v_gene: TRBV15
CDR3aa: CATSRDYAGPYNEQFF

j_gene: TRBJ1-1
d_gene: .
abundance: .
v_gene: TRBV10-3
CDR3aa: CAISESKAVLSEAFF

j_gene: TRBJ1-4
d_gene: .
abundance: few
v_gene: TRBV20-1
CDR3aa: CSARDDLGEGANEKLFF

j_gene: TRBJ2-7
d_gene: .
abundance: many
v_gene: TRBV29-1
CDR3aa: CSVEEEDGPYEQYF

j_gene: TRBJ1-4
d_gene: .
abundance: few
v_gene: TRBV5-6
CDR3aa: CASSPVRGKLFF

j_gene: TRBJ2-5
d_gene: .
abundance: .
v_gene: TRBV27
CDR3aa: CASSRLAAQETQYF